The 20 T cell receptor beta chains below come from one sample, sequenced in a study of blood T cell repertoires in COVID-19. The data were produced by immunoSEQ multiplex PCR, yet TCRdb's version contains in-frame clones alone and is incomplete. The sample consists of roughly 500,000 clones, about 91% of them appearing once. Sequencing was done on a sample of peripheral blood. These receptor sequences come from a man in his late teens or twenties with COVID-19, enrolled during active disease.

The V gene is TRBV24-1, the J gene TRBJ2-3; D gene uncertain. Trimming took off 5 bases at V and 5 bases at J, with 10 bases between the two ends. Germline lookup yields CDR1 KGHDR and CDR2 SFDVKD. The CDR3 is 13 residues long. For the CDR3, the DNA is TGTGCCACCAGTGTAGCCCCTCTAGATACGCAGTATTTT. Protein: CATSVAPLDTQYF.

The rearrangement joins TRBV12-2 to TRBJ2-7; the table's D call, TRBD2, was not checked against the DNA. TRBV12-2 is termed a pseudogene. CDR3 length: 16 residues. The CDR3: CASRLASAEAGHEQYF. For the CDR3, the DNA is TGTGCAAGTCGCTTAGCCTCCGCGGAGGCAGGACACGAGCAGTACTTC.

This clone was detected once. The genes are TRBV6-5 and TRBJ1-4; a possible D gene is TRBD1 (5 bases). The V gene lost 6 bases and the J gene lost 8 bases, with 16 bases spanning the gap. Germline CDR1 reads MNHEY; CDR2 reads SVGAGI. This CDR3 region has 14 residues. The CDR3 sequence: CASSLGRAGEKLFF. The CDR3 DNA reads as TGTGCCAGCAGCCTGGGGCGAGCGGGAGAAAAACTGTTTTTT.

This clone was observed once. The CDR3 sequence is CASSYFVYTF. Here the CDR3 DNA reads TGCGCCAGTTCTTATTTTGTTTATACCTTC. The chain employs TRBV10-2 and TRBJ1-2, with no clear D. The CDR3 has 10 residues. CDR1 is WSHSY and CDR2 is SAAADI in the germline V gene. Between the trimmed V and J ends, which lost 9 bases and 14 bases, there was a span of 16 bases.

This clone was picked up many times. This rearrangement joins TRBV6-5 to TRBJ2-2; no clear D gene. V was clipped by 7 bases and J by 1 base, with 10 bases between them. The germline gives CDR1 MNHEY, CDR2 SVGAGI. This CDR3 is built from 14 residues. CDR3 residues: CASKPRRNTGELFF. DNA for the CDR3: TGTGCCAGCAAACCACGGAGGAACACCGGGGAGCTGTTTTTT.

V usage is TRBV4-1 and J usage is TRBJ2-6; 9 positions match TRBD1. Losses at the gene ends were 5 bases for V and 2 bases for J; bases not matched to a gene: 1. The CDR3 consists of 15 residues. Looked up from germline, CDR1 is MGHRA and CDR2 is YSYEKL. The CDR3 region has the DNA TGCGCCAGCAGCACAGGGGGCGCTGGGGCCAACGTCCTGACTTTC. It codes for CASSTGGAGANVLTF.

The chain employs TRBV11-2 and TRBJ2-5; D unclear. CDR3 length: 13 residues. Germline CDR1 is SGHAT and CDR2 is FQNNGV. The ends were cut back, 2 bases at V and 4 bases at J, with 8 bases in the middle. The CDR3 spells CASSLTNGETQYF. Here the CDR3 DNA reads TGTGCCAGCAGCTTAACTAACGGAGAGACCCAGTACTTC.

Details on this clone: In the same sample, other DNA sequences code for this CDR3. The CDR3 region has the DNA TGCGCCAGCAGCTTGGACCGGACTGAAGCTTTCTTT. It yields the protein CASSLDRTEAFF. The genes are TRBV5-1 and TRBJ1-1; D unclear. CDR1 and CDR2 from the germline V gene are SGHRS and YFSETQ. CDR3 length: 12 amino acids. Deletions cut 0 bases from V and 5 bases from J, with 5 bases between.

V is TRBV10-2 and J is TRBJ2-5; 12 bases fit TRBD2. After removal of 5 bases from V and 4 bases from J, the junction contained 14 bases not matched to a gene. CDR3 length equals 18 residues. From germline, CDR1 is WSHSY and CDR2 SAAADI. CDR3 loop: CASSYPGLAGSRGETQYF. For the CDR3, the DNA is TGCGCCAGCAGTTACCCGGGACTAGCGGGTTCTAGAGGAGAGACCCAGTACTTC.

This chain uses TRBV5-1 with TRBJ2-7, with 8 bases fitting TRBD2. The CDR3 is made up of 14 amino acids. Germline CDR1 reads SGHRS; CDR2 reads YFSETQ. Trimming took 4 bases from V and 2 from J; bases not matched to a gene: 5. This chain's CDR3 is CASSPGGGTYEQYF. Written as DNA, the CDR3 is TGCGCCAGCAGCCCGGGGGGGGGAACCTACGAGCAGTACTTC.

V usage is TRBV25-1 and J usage is TRBJ2-1; 7 bases match TRBD2. The CDR3 has 13 residues. V dropped 8 bases and J dropped 5; count of bases not matched to a gene: 6. Germline V lookup: CDR1 MGHDK, CDR2 SYGVNS. The CDR3, as DNA: TGTGCCAGCGGCACTAGCGACAACAATGAGCAGTTCTTC. Its translation: CASGTSDNNEQFF.

The chain carries TRBV19 and TRBJ2-1, with D possibly being TRBD1 (5 bases). V was trimmed by 9 bases and J by 9 bases, leaving 21 bases between them. Per germline, CDR1 LNHDA and CDR2 SQIVND (reference sequence). This CDR3 has 14 residues. The DNA of the CDR3 is TGTGCCAGCGCCGCAGGGTTAGGGTATTCTGAGCAGTTCTTC. Translating gives CASAAGLGYSEQFF.

The table lists this clone with a count of one. The V and J genes are TRBV24-1 and TRBJ2-1, with 7 bases matching TRBD2. The CDR3 is 15 residues long. V lost 4 bases to trimming and J lost 9 bases; unmatched junction nucleotides: 11. Germline CDR1 KGHDR, CDR2 SFDVKD. Written as DNA, the CDR3 is TGTGCCACCAGTGACCCCGCGACTAGCCGCGGTGAGCAGTTCTTC. Protein: CATSDPATSRGEQFF.

To note about this clone: One end of the junction fails to match germline, which may point to a read error. This chain joins TRBV6-5 and TRBJ2-1; no reliable D call. Germline V gene data show CDR1 as MNHEY and CDR2 as SVGAGI. The CDR3 runs 14 residues. The CDR3 reads CASSSLHSNNEQFF. CDR3 sequence (DNA): TGTGCCAGCAGTTCTCTCCACTCCAACAATGAGCAGTTCTTC.

The J gene is TRBJ2-6, the V gene TRBV18; D not certain. CDR1 and CDR2 (germline): KGHSH, LQKENI. The CDR3 length is 16 residues. Trimming removed 3 bases from V and 0 bases from J, with 9 bases in between. In DNA form, the CDR3 reads TGTGCCAGCTCACCGGATCGGGTCTCTGGGGCCAACGTCCTGACTTTC. Residues: CASSPDRVSGANVLTF.

The rearrangement uses TRBV2 and TRBJ2-1, with a weak D call TRBD2 (5 bases). The CDR3 extends over 14 amino acids. V was trimmed by 4 bases and J by 0 bases, leaving 7 bases between them. Germline V gene data show CDR1 as SNHLY and CDR2 as FYNNEI. For the CDR3, the DNA is TGTGCCAGCAGTGTAAGCGGCTCCTACAATGAGCAGTTCTTC. Translated: CASSVSGSYNEQFF.

The chain has TRBV6-5 and TRBJ2-3; 10 positions agree with TRBD2. Unmatched junction bases numbered 4, after V lost 7 bases and J lost 0 bases. The CDR3 covers 15 residues. Germline V lookup: CDR1 MNHEY, CDR2 SVGAGI. The CDR3 bases are TGTGCCAGCAATCGAGCGGGGGGGAGCACAGATACGCAGTATTTT. It specifies CASNRAGGSTDTQYF.

The chain is built from TRBV5-1 and TRBJ2-7; D gene uncertain. The V end was cut by 0 bases, the J end by 0 bases, with 7 bases between. CDR3 length equals 14 residues. From germline, CDR1 is SGHRS and CDR2 YFSETQ. Written as DNA, the CDR3 is TGCGCCAGCAGCTTGGAAAGGAGCTCCTACGAGCAGTACTTC. This encodes CASSLERSSYEQYF.

The table lists this clone with a count of one. The chain recombines TRBV7-2 with TRBJ2-1; D is perhaps TRBD2 (6 bases). V gave up 7 bases and J gave up 9 bases, with 22 bases separating them. CDR1 and CDR2 (germline): SGHTA, FQGNSA. The CDR3 has 15 amino acids. The CDR3 sequence is CASTWEASGGAEQFF. DNA for the CDR3: TGTGCCAGCACCTGGGAAGCGTCCGGGGGAGCTGAGCAGTTCTTC.

The rearrangement links TRBV19 to TRBJ2-7, with D perhaps TRBD1 (5 bases). The V gene lost 1 base and the J gene lost 1 base, with 11 bases spanning the gap. Germline V gene data show CDR1 as LNHDA and CDR2 as SQIVND (reference sequence). The CDR3 consists of 15 residues. The CDR3 bases are TGTGCCAGTAGTATAGCTGGGGCCGAATCCTACGAGCAGTACTTC. It translates to CASSIAGAESYEQYF. Together with reference TRBV19 and TRBJ2-7, the CDR3 gives the full variable domain: DGGITQSPKYLFRKEGQNVTLSCEQNLNHDAMYWYRQDPGQGLRLIYYSQIVNDFQKGDIAEGYSVSREKKESFPLTVTSAQKNPTAFYLCASSIAGAESYEQYFGPGTRLTVT.